The 26 T cell receptor beta chains below come from one sample, sequenced in a study of T cell changes during pregnancy in multiple sclerosis. The protocol was immunoSEQ multiplex PCR, while the TCRdb copy is restricted to in-frame clones and leaves out a portion. Counted here are about 70,000 clones, about 94% occurring once; the ten biggest clones make up less than 0.65%. Sequenced material: peripheral blood, taken in the third trimester of pregnancy. The receptor source for this set is a female donor with multiple sclerosis, enrolled in a pregnancy study.

The J gene is TRBJ1-5, the V gene TRBV2, with D tentatively TRBD1 (5 bases). This CDR3 is built from 15 residues. The V and J ends lost 0 bases and 9 bases respectively, with 15 bases between them. Germline V gives CDR1 SNHLY, CDR2 FYNNEI. The CDR3 sequence: CASSEATGDASPQHF. The CDR3, as DNA: TGTGCCAGCAGTGAAGCGACGGGGGATGCTTCGCCCCAGCATTTT.

This chain links TRBV19 with TRBJ1-2; 7 nucleotides line up with TRBD1. Trimming took 6 bases from V and 6 from J; bases not matched to a gene: 1. Germline CDR1 reads LNHDA; CDR2 reads SQIVND (reference sequence). The CDR3 length is 11 residues. The DNA for the CDR3 is TGTGCCAGTAGGACAGGGCATGGCTACACCTTC. Translation: CASRTGHGYTF.

The V gene is TRBV7-7, the J gene TRBJ2-5; TRBD1 aligns across 11 bases. The germline V gene encodes CDR1 SSHAT and CDR2 FNYEAQ (reference sequence). V was clipped by 4 bases and J by 5 bases; unmatched bases: 3. The CDR3 spans 14 residues. CDR3 bases: TGTGCCAGCAGCTCCGGGACAGGGGGGGAGACCCAGTACTTC. It encodes CASSSGTGGETQYF.

This chain joins TRBV18 and TRBJ2-6, with TRBD2 as a possible D gene (5 bases). Per the germline V gene, CDR1 is KGHSH and CDR2 is LQKENI. Trimming removed 1 base from V and 0 bases from J, with 13 bases in between. This CDR3 region has 18 residues. CDR3 in amino acids: CASSPLGAEPSGANVLTF. In nucleotides, the CDR3 is TGTGCCAGCTCACCACTTGGAGCGGAGCCCTCTGGGGCCAACGTCCTGACTTTC.

The CDR3 is CASSRWTSGGFPLLYNEQFF. Here the CDR3 DNA reads TGTGCCAGCAGTAGGTGGACTAGCGGGGGGTTCCCTCTCCTCTACAATGAGCAGTTCTTC. The chain combines TRBV5-4 with TRBJ2-1; 14 bases are a match to TRBD2. CDR1 SGHNT and CDR2 YYREEE come from the germline V gene (reference sequence). V shed 5 bases and J 3 bases; nucleotides not matched to a gene: 16. The CDR3 extends over 20 amino acids.

The J gene is TRBJ1-1, the V gene TRBV7-9; 8 nucleotides agree with TRBD1. Germline V gene data show CDR1 as SEHNR and CDR2 as FQNEAQ (reference sequence). Unmatched junction bases numbered 4, after V lost 4 bases and J lost 0 bases. The CDR3 is 15 residues long. In DNA form, the CDR3 reads TGTGCCAGCAGCTACCGACAGGGGATGAACACTGAAGCTTTCTTT. This translates into CASSYRQGMNTEAFF.

The V gene is TRBV7-2, the J gene TRBJ1-6; D remains ambiguous. Germline V gene lookup returns CDR1 SGHTA and CDR2 FQGNSA. The CDR3 runs to 15 residues. V lost 2 bases, J lost 7 bases, and 12 bases lay in between. CDR3 in DNA: TGTGCCAGCAGCTTACTGGGCCAGTTAAATTCACCCCTCCACTTT. Its translation: CASSLLGQLNSPLHF.

This clone is a singleton in its sample. The rearrangement joins TRBV25-1 to TRBJ2-7; TRBD1 aligns across 10 bases. With V trimmed by 9 bases and J by 6 bases, 5 bases remained unmatched. CDR1 and CDR2 from the germline V gene are MGHDK and SYGVNS. This CDR3 is built from 12 residues. CDR3 residues: CASTGDRGEQYF. CDR3 nucleotides: TGTGCCAGTACTGGGGACAGGGGCGAGCAGTACTTC.

The V and J genes are TRBV5-6 and TRBJ2-1, with TRBD1 matching 8 bases. V dropped 3 bases and J dropped 4; count of bases not matched to a gene: 6. CDR3 length: 15 amino acids. The V gene's germline CDR1 is SGHDT and CDR2 YYEEEE. This CDR3 is CASSSGTGRYNEQFF. The CDR3 coding sequence is TGTGCCAGCAGCTCCGGGACAGGCCGATACAATGAGCAGTTCTTC.

CDR3 nucleotide sequence: TGTGCCAGCTCACCAAATCAACAGAACAATCAGCCCCAGCATTTT. It translates to CASSPNQQNNQPQHF. V is TRBV18 and J is TRBJ1-5; D is uncertain. V lost 2 bases to trimming and J lost 3 bases, with 11 bases between them. This CDR3 is 15 amino acids long. The germline gives CDR1 KGHSH, CDR2 LQKENI.

J is TRBJ2-2 and V is TRBV11-1, with 7 bases fitting TRBD1. The germline gives CDR1 SGHAT, CDR2 FQDESV (reference sequence). Unmatched junction bases numbered 6, after V lost 2 bases and J lost 0 bases. The CDR3 loop spans 17 amino acids. The CDR3 loop is CASSLSPGTANTGELFF. CDR3 sequence (DNA): TGTGCCAGCAGCTTATCTCCCGGGACAGCGAACACCGGGGAGCTGTTTTTT.

This clone was counted once. The V and J genes are TRBV5-6 and TRBJ2-3; D is possibly TRBD1 (5 bases). The CDR3 is 13 residues long. CDR1 is SGHDT, CDR2 YYEEEE, per germline. Trimming shortened V by 4 bases and J by 7 bases, and 13 bases separated the two germline ends. The CDR3 region is CASSIQGANTQYF. DNA of the CDR3: TGTGCCAGCAGCATTCAGGGTGCGAATACGCAGTATTTT.

The chain is built from TRBV27 and TRBJ2-7; 10 bases map to TRBD1. This CDR3 is built from 16 residues. V dropped 4 bases and J dropped 2; count of bases not matched to a gene: 8. Looked up from germline, CDR1 is MNHEY and CDR2 is SMNVEV (reference sequence). CDR3 nucleotide sequence: TGTGCCAGCAGTTCCTTGGGGACAGGGGTAACCTACGAGCAGTACTTC. This translates into CASSSLGTGVTYEQYF.

This rearrangement joins TRBV9 to TRBJ2-6, with a weak D call TRBD1 (7 bases). V lost 4 bases and J 2 bases, leaving 19 bases between the germline ends. This CDR3 has 18 residues. Germline values: CDR1 SGDLS, CDR2 YYNGEE. The CDR3 spells CASSLRQGLGAGANVLTF. CDR3 coding DNA: TGTGCCAGCAGCTTAAGACAGGGACTTGGGGCTGGGGCCAACGTCCTGACTTTC.

This clone was seen only once. The chain uses TRBV10-3 and TRBJ2-5; 10 bases line up with TRBD2. This CDR3 has 15 amino acids. Trimming removed 4 bases from V and 4 bases from J; junction bases left unmatched: 6. The germline CDR1 and CDR2 sequences are ENHRY and SYGVKD. The CDR3 loop reads CAISGSGGARETQYF. CDR3 DNA sequence: TGTGCCATCAGTGGGAGCGGGGGGGCCCGAGAGACCCAGTACTTC.

V and J are TRBV23-1 and TRBJ1-4; 7 nucleotides match TRBD1. TRBV23-1 is identified as an open reading frame with a role that is uncertain. The junction had 3 bases not matched to a gene; V was cut back by 0 bases and J by 5 bases. The CDR3 extends over 15 amino acids. CDR3: CASSQSRQGNEKLFF. Written as DNA, the CDR3 is TGCGCCAGCAGTCAATCCCGACAGGGAAATGAAAAACTGTTTTTT.

The chain employs TRBV9 and TRBJ1-2, with 9 bases matching TRBD1. The CDR3 loop spans 14 amino acids. V lost 5 bases to trimming and J lost 4 bases; unmatched junction nucleotides: 6. Germline V lookup: CDR1 SGDLS, CDR2 YYNGEE. CDR3 sequence: CASSPGQGPYGYTF. CDR3 in DNA: TGTGCCAGCAGTCCGGGACAGGGCCCCTATGGCTACACCTTC.

The chain recombines TRBV27 with TRBJ2-5; D uncertain. Trimming stripped 5 bases from V and 4 bases from J, with 17 bases between. This CDR3 comprises 15 residues. Germline CDR1 is MNHEY and CDR2 is SMNVEV (reference sequence). CDR3 sequence reads: CASSPEFQVRETQYF. The CDR3 coding sequence is TGTGCCAGCAGTCCTGAGTTCCAGGTTAGAGAGACCCAGTACTTC.

The chain joins TRBV9 to TRBJ1-4; D possibly corresponds to TRBD1 (5 bases). Germline-derived CDR1 and CDR2 are SGDLS and YYNGEE. V was cut by 0 bases and J by 4 bases, with 10 bases left in between. The CDR3 length is 15 residues. The CDR3 protein is CASSVEVRVNEKLFF. CDR3 nucleotide sequence: TGTGCCAGCAGCGTAGAGGTCAGGGTTAATGAAAAACTGTTTTTT.

This clone was recorded once. The rearrangement joins TRBV4-1 to TRBJ2-1; D may be TRBD2 (6 bases). CDR1 and CDR2 (germline): MGHRA, YSYEKL. With 1 base removed from V and 6 bases from J, the gap between germline ends came to 13 bases. The CDR3 runs to 15 residues. CDR3 bases: TGCGCCAGCAGCCAAGGATCGGTGGGGGGCAATGAGCAGTTCTTC. Protein: CASSQGSVGGNEQFF.

The chain has TRBV9 and TRBJ1-4; 8 bases are a match to TRBD1. Germline V CDR1 and CDR2: SGDLS, YYNGEE. The CDR3 loop spans 14 amino acids. The V and J ends lost 3 bases and 8 bases, in that order; junction bases with no gene match: 6. CDR3 coding DNA: TGTGCCAGCAGCGGACAGGGGATGAGGGAAAAACTGTTTTTT. Its translation: CASSGQGMREKLFF.

This chain uses TRBV7-2 with TRBJ2-2; 9 nucleotides match TRBD2. CDR1 and CDR2 from the germline V gene are SGHTA and FQGNSA. The CDR3 has 15 amino acids. After removal of 1 base from V and 4 bases from J, the junction contained 1 base not matched to a gene. The CDR3 DNA follows: TGTGCCAGCAGCTTAGGGCGGGGGGGCACCGGGGAGCTGTTTTTT. It is translated as CASSLGRGGTGELFF.

V gene TRBV7-2 combines with J gene TRBJ2-3, with TRBD2 matching over 7 bases. There are 15 residues in the CDR3. CDR1 and CDR2 from the germline V gene are SGHTA and FQGNSA. The trim removed 1 base at V and 4 bases at J, leaving 5 bases unmatched. The CDR3 loop reads CASSLVAGEADTQYF. CDR3 DNA: TGTGCCAGCAGCTTAGTTGCGGGGGAGGCAGATACGCAGTATTTT. The variable domain in full, with the rest retrieved from reference TRBV7-2 and TRBJ2-3, is GAGVSQSPSNKVTEKGKDVELRCDPISGHTALYWYRQSLGQGLEFLIYFQGNSAPDKSGLPSDRFSAERTGGSVSTLTIQRTQQEDSAVYLCASSLVAGEADTQYFGPGTRLTVL.

The chain couples TRBV10-2 to TRBJ2-7; 9 bases match TRBD1. Germline values: CDR1 WSHSY, CDR2 SAAADI. J was trimmed by 1 base and V by 8 bases; bases with no gene match: 9. The CDR3 contains 15 residues. The CDR3 protein is CASRIIGQGSYEQYF. CDR3 DNA: TGCGCCAGCCGCATAATAGGACAGGGGTCCTACGAGCAGTACTTC.

The chain employs TRBV19 and TRBJ2-3, with no clear D. CDR1 and CDR2 (germline): LNHDA, SQIVND (reference sequence). V was cut by 3 bases and J by 2 bases, with 9 bases left in between. This CDR3 has 14 residues. The CDR3 protein is CASSIPHTTDTQYF. CDR3 DNA sequence: TGTGCCAGTAGTATCCCCCACACCACAGATACGCAGTATTTT.

This chain links TRBV7-2 with TRBJ2-3; 10 bases map to TRBD2. The J segment lost 1 base and the V segment lost 3 bases, leaving 4 bases of the junction unmatched. Germline V gene data show CDR1 as SGHTA and CDR2 as FQGNSA. The CDR3 sequence is 16 residues long. The DNA for the CDR3 is TGTGCCAGCAGCTTCCGGACTAGCGGCCGCACAGATACGCAGTATTTT. Its translation is CASSFRTSGRTDTQYF.